One and the same sample provided the 29 T cell receptor beta chains below, sequenced in a study of neurological immune-mediated disorders. Time point noted: longitudinal time-point 3. MiXCR, run by TCRdb on the 5' RACE reads, gives a single entry per CDR3 protein. Of 85,000 to 110,000 distinct CDR3 sequences listed, about a tenth are singletons. Specimen: PBMCs. These receptors were taken from a female donor with HTLV-1-associated myelopathy (HAM/TSP).

This clonotype was counted at least ten times. DNA of the CDR3: TGTGCCAGCAGCATGTGGCGAAATATAGACGAGCAGTACTTC. Translation gives CASSMWRNIDEQYF. The chain links TRBV7-2 to TRBJ2-7; no clear D. Germline V gene data show CDR1 as SGHTA and CDR2 as FQGNSA. The CDR3 runs 14 residues. V was trimmed by 5 bases and J by 5 bases, leaving 16 bases between them.

This clonotype showed up many times. The gene calls are TRBV28 and TRBJ2-7; no firm D call. Germline CDR1 reads MDHEN; CDR2 reads SYDVKM. V was trimmed by 6 bases and J by 7 bases, leaving 19 bases between them. This CDR3 is 14 amino acids long. CDR3 sequence: CASRTRATYGEQYF. CDR3 coding DNA: TGTGCCAGCAGAACCCGGGCCACCTACGGGGAGCAGTACTTC.

With regard to this clonotype: A much larger clone differs by one base, so this may be a read error. J is TRBJ2-3 and V is TRBV12-3 or TRBV12-4, with D unresolved. Trimming cost V 1 base and J 2 bases, with 13 bases left between them. The CDR3 has 16 residues. This CDR3 is CASSLGRSEYTDTQYF. Written as DNA, the CDR3 is TGTGCCAGCAGTTTAGGCCGGTCAGAGTACACAGATACGCAGTATTTT.

Many counts were recorded for this clonotype. V and J are TRBV5-6 and TRBJ2-5; 7 bases map to TRBD1. V gave up 0 bases and J gave up 2 bases; unmatched junction bases: 7. This CDR3 is 16 amino acids long. Germline V gene sequence: CDR1 SGHDT, CDR2 YYEEEE. The CDR3: CASSLAQTGNQETQYF. CDR3 bases: TGTGCCAGCAGCTTGGCGCAGACAGGGAATCAAGAGACCCAGTACTTC.

This clonotype was seen at least ten times. The V gene is TRBV7-9, the J gene TRBJ2-7, with TRBD1 as a possible D gene (6 bases). Between the trimmed V and J ends, which lost 5 bases and 5 bases, there was a span of 13 bases. The CDR3 extends over 13 amino acids. Looked up from germline, CDR1 is SEHNR and CDR2 is FQNEAQ (reference sequence). The CDR3 sequence is CASSLNTGNEQYF. CDR3 nucleotides: TGTGCCAGCAGCCTCAACACAGGGAACGAGCAGTACTTC.

Sample share makes this clonotype medium-sized. This chain links TRBV28 with TRBJ1-1; D is undetermined. Germline CDR1 is MDHEN and CDR2 is SYDVKM. The length of the CDR3 is 13 residues. The germline V and J ends were trimmed by 4 bases and 0 bases, with 6 bases remaining between them. CDR3 residues: CASSSYLNTEAFF. The CDR3 DNA reads as TGTGCCAGCAGTTCCTATCTGAACACTGAAGCTTTCTTT.

This clonotype was counted many times. A read error may account for a junction end that differs from germline. This chain links TRBV15 with TRBJ2-7; TRBD2 is a possible D gene (5 bases). Germline V gene data show CDR1 as LNHNV and CDR2 as YYDKDF (reference sequence). CDR3 length: 13 amino acids. The chain's CDR3 is CATSRDRGYEQYF. CDR3 in DNA: TGTGCTACCAGCAGAGATCGGGGCTACGAGCAGTACTTC.

On this clonotype: This clone may be a read error of a much larger clone one base away. The conserved final phenylalanine or tryptophan is absent from the CDR3, which likely points to a read error. This chain connects TRBV5-1 to TRBJ2-5; D remains ambiguous. Between the trimmed V and J ends, which lost 0 bases and 10 bases, there was a span of 7 bases. The CDR3 is made up of 11 amino acids. Per germline, CDR1 SGHRS and CDR2 YFSETQ. The CDR3 DNA is TGCGCCAGCAGCTTGGAGGAGCACCAGTACCTC. This gives the protein CASSLEEHQYL.

This clonotype was counted at least ten times. This chain joins TRBV10-3 and TRBJ2-3, with D perhaps TRBD1 or TRBD2 (6 bases each). Trimming took off 11 bases at V and 2 bases at J, with 23 bases between the two ends. The germline V gene has CDR1 ENHRY and CDR2 SYGVKD. The CDR3 consists of 16 residues. CDR3 nucleotides: TGTGCCGCGTCCCCCGGGGGCCAGCGTAACACAGATACGCAGTATTTT. Residues: CAASPGGQRNTDTQYF.

This clonotype was seen many times. This chain links TRBV5-1 with TRBJ2-3; D is possibly TRBD2 (5 bases). The V end was cut by 4 bases, the J end by 1 base, with 7 bases between. Germline V CDR1 and CDR2: SGHRS, YFSETQ. The CDR3 has 13 residues. The CDR3 region is CASSAGRTDTQYF. CDR3 sequence (DNA): TGCGCCAGCAGCGCGGGCCGCACAGATACGCAGTATTTT.

This clonotype was seen many times. The V and J genes are TRBV5-1 and TRBJ2-7, with a tentative D call TRBD1 (5 bases). The V and J ends lost 4 bases and 2 bases respectively, with 16 bases between them. CDR1 is SGHRS, CDR2 YFSETQ, per germline. This CDR3 region has 15 residues. DNA of the CDR3: TGCGCCAGCAGCCCGGCCCCCACAGGAACCTACGAGCAGTACTTC. Amino acid sequence: CASSPAPTGTYEQYF.

With respect to this clonotype: This clone may be a read error of a much larger clone one base away. J is TRBJ2-1 and V is TRBV9, with D uncertain. This CDR3 has 13 amino acids. Germline CDR1 is SGDLS and CDR2 is YYNGEE. Deletions cut 4 bases from V and 11 bases from J, with 16 bases between. As DNA, the CDR3 is TGTGCCAGCAGCAGAGAAGGTGGTCGCAAGCAGTTCTTC. It is translated as CASSREGGRKQFF.

This clonotype was picked up many times. The rearrangement uses TRBV28 and TRBJ2-5; no definite D call. This CDR3 is 15 amino acids long. V was trimmed by 7 bases and J by 0 bases, leaving 15 bases between them. Germline lookup yields CDR1 MDHEN and CDR2 SYDVKM. This CDR3 reads CASNIRVGYQETQYF. As DNA, the CDR3 is TGTGCCAGCAATATCCGGGTGGGGTACCAAGAGACCCAGTACTTC.

This clonotype was found a few times. CDR3 coding DNA: TGTGCCAGCAGAGCCACGAACACCGGGGAGCTGTTTTTT. It specifies CASRATNTGELFF. The rearrangement links TRBV28 to TRBJ2-2; D is unresolved. V shed 6 bases and J shed 0 bases, with 5 bases lying between them. The CDR3 totals 13 residues. Germline-derived CDR1 and CDR2 are MDHEN and SYDVKM.

This clonotype has ten or more counts. This rearrangement joins TRBV24-1 to TRBJ1-5; D is undetermined. Germline V gene lookup returns CDR1 KGHDR and CDR2 SFDVKD. V was trimmed by 5 bases and J by 3 bases, leaving 10 bases between them. CDR3 length equals 14 residues. The CDR3 reads CATSGPGFNQPQHF. The CDR3 region has the DNA TGTGCCACCAGTGGGCCGGGATTCAATCAGCCCCAGCATTTT.

Ten or more counts support this clonotype. The V and J genes are TRBV20-1 and TRBJ1-2, with 8 positions matching TRBD1. Germline V gene sequence: CDR1 DFQATT, CDR2 SNEGSKA (reference sequence). Unmatched junction bases numbered 10, after V lost 6 bases and J lost 4 bases. This CDR3 region has 14 residues. In nucleotides, the CDR3 is TGCAGTGCAAATGGACAGGGAGGTAGCTATGGCTACACCTTC. Translated, it gives CSANGQGGSYGYTF.

This clonotype was found many times. The chain carries TRBV4-1 and TRBJ1-2; D unclear. The CDR3 is 13 residues long. The germline V gene encodes CDR1 MGHRA and CDR2 YSYEKL. V was shortened by 0 bases and J by 5 bases, with 7 bases between the two germline ends. The DNA for the CDR3 is TGCGCCAGCAGCCAAGATTGGAATTATGGCTACACCTTC. Its protein product is CASSQDWNYGYTF.

There are many counts of this clonotype. This chain uses TRBV20-1 with TRBJ1-2; maybe TRBD1 (6 bases). Looked up from germline, CDR1 is DFQATT and CDR2 is SNEGSKA (reference sequence). V was pared by 6 bases and J by 7 bases, with 15 bases between. The CDR3 extends over 12 amino acids. This CDR3 reads CSAPDSRAGYTF. In DNA, the CDR3 is TGCAGTGCCCCGGACAGTAGAGCTGGCTACACCTTC.

The table lists this clonotype with a few counts. This chain connects TRBV6-1 to TRBJ2-7, with D tentatively TRBD2 (5 bases). Germline V gene data show CDR1 as MNHNS and CDR2 as SASEGT. V dropped 2 bases and J dropped 6 bases, with 17 bases sitting between them. The CDR3 consists of 15 residues. Here the CDR3 DNA reads TGTGCCAGCAGTGAACAGCCGGAGGCCGCCGCCGAGCAGTACTTC. Encoded protein: CASSEQPEAAAEQYF.

This clonotype has at least ten counts. The gene calls are TRBV6-5 and TRBJ2-7; TRBD2 matches at 9 bases. The germline gives CDR1 MNHEY, CDR2 SVGAGI. V lost 6 bases to trimming and J lost 7 bases; unmatched junction nucleotides: 10. The CDR3 length is 14 residues. The CDR3 loop is CASSPRGGLREQYF. For the CDR3, the DNA is TGTGCCAGCAGCCCGCGGGGGGGTCTTAGGGAGCAGTACTTC.

This clonotype was picked up many times. This chain links TRBV5-1 with TRBJ2-7; no clear D. The CDR3 is 15 amino acids. V gave up 0 bases and J gave up 0 bases, with 10 bases separating them. Germline CDR1 is SGHRS and CDR2 is YFSETQ. Here the CDR3 reads CASSLAPGRSYEQYF. The CDR3, as DNA: TGCGCCAGCAGCTTGGCACCCGGCCGCTCCTACGAGCAGTACTTC.

On this clonotype itself: Germline and junction disagree at one end, which may indicate a read error. The chain combines TRBV6-1 with TRBJ2-6, with D perhaps TRBD1 (5 bases). The CDR3 has 16 residues. The germline V gene encodes CDR1 MNHNS and CDR2 SASEGT. The CDR3, as DNA: TGTGCCAGCAGCGAAGGGGAACCTTCTGGGGCCAACGTCCTGACTTTC. As protein: CASSEGEPSGANVLTF.

In this sample, this clonotype turned up many times. The chain links TRBV11-2 to TRBJ2-2, with D perhaps matching TRBD1 (6 bases). The CDR3 consists of 15 residues. V was pared by 5 bases and J by 4 bases, with 14 bases between. CDR1 and CDR2 (germline): SGHAT, FQNNGV. CDR3 nucleotides: TGTGCCAGCAGCGGCCACAGGGTGGGCACCGGGGAGCTGTTTTTT. It yields the protein CASSGHRVGTGELFF.

The table lists this clonotype with many counts. The chain is built from TRBV28 and TRBJ2-7, with D uncertain. This CDR3 has 15 residues. The germline V and J ends were trimmed by 4 bases and 0 bases, with 13 bases remaining between them. Germline lookup yields CDR1 MDHEN and CDR2 SYDVKM. CDR3 sequence (DNA): TGTGCCAGCAGTTCCCCGGCAGACCTCTCCTACGAGCAGTACTTC. Translating gives CASSSPADLSYEQYF.

This clonotype was detected ten times or more. The chain couples TRBV12-5 to TRBJ1-4; D is perhaps TRBD1 (6 bases). Germline V gives CDR1 LGHNT, CDR2 FRNRAP. Trimming left V 0 bases short and J 6 bases short, with 11 bases between. The CDR3 is 15 residues long. CDR3 nucleotide sequence: TGTGCTAGTGGTTTGGTACAGCCAGGGGATGAAAAACTGTTTTTT. Protein product: CASGLVQPGDEKLFF.

The sample holds many counts of this clonotype. The V call is TRBV10-3, the J call TRBJ2-3; D ambiguous. The CDR3 contains 12 residues. The ends were cut back, 4 bases at V and 5 bases at J, with 7 bases in the middle. CDR1 and CDR2 from the germline V gene are ENHRY and SYGVKD. As DNA, the CDR3 is TGTGCCATCAGTGTTGTGGGAGATACGCAGTATTTT. Protein product: CAISVVGDTQYF.

This clonotype appeared many times. The chain has TRBV5-5 and TRBJ2-7; TRBD2 is a possible D gene (6 bases). This CDR3 contains 13 residues. Germline V gene lookup returns CDR1 SGHKS and CDR2 YYEKEE (reference sequence). V lost 4 bases, J lost 3 bases, and 11 bases lay in between. The DNA of the CDR3 is TGTGCCAGCAGCCCTGCCGGGAGCTACGAGCAGTACTTC. It codes for CASSPAGSYEQYF.

This clonotype was seen repeatedly, ten times or more. The chain couples TRBV5-1 to TRBJ2-7; 7 nucleotides line up with TRBD2. This CDR3 is built from 14 residues. V shed 5 bases and J 5 bases; nucleotides not matched to a gene: 10. Germline V gene data show CDR1 as SGHRS and CDR2 as YFSETQ. CDR3 protein: CASREGLRVDEQYF. Written as DNA, the CDR3 is TGCGCCAGCAGGGAGGGACTACGCGTGGACGAGCAGTACTTC.

Many counts were recorded for this clonotype. V is TRBV11-2 and J is TRBJ1-2; the D is unclear. Per the germline V gene, CDR1 is SGHAT and CDR2 is FQNNGV. V dropped 0 bases and J dropped 2 bases, with 4 bases sitting between them. The CDR3 length is 13 residues. The CDR3 spells CASSLDENYGYTF. The CDR3 DNA reads as TGTGCCAGCAGCTTAGACGAGAACTATGGCTACACCTTC.